This TCR beta chain was identified in a study of regulatory T cells in long-lasting Graves disease. As concerns this clonotype: Its antigen remains unidentified. This clone may be a read error of a much larger clone one base away.

In building TCR beta libraries, iRepertoire HTBI primers were used together with Arm-PCR of CDR3 regions. Source study methods: Analysis of the samples identified around 64 TRBV and 14 to 15 TRBJ segments. TCRdb passed the multiplex PCR reads through MiXCR, listing each CDR3 protein once. What appears here as the V and J calls and clone size reflects TCRdb's work, not the paper's. The data contain about 320,000 distinct CDR3 sequences, 15% to 20% of them singletons. General study points: Gene preferences differed: TRBV28, TRBJ1-2, TRBJ2-5 in persistent cases.

The CDR3 totals 15 residues. V lost 4 bases, J lost 7 bases, and 23 bases lay in between. The germline V gene has CDR1 SQVTM and CDR2 ANQGSEA. Time point: newly diagnosed GD, antithyroid drugs for less than 3 months. There was RNA extracted from PBMCs, and the TCR library was made from it. The rearrangement uses TRBV29-1 and TRBJ2-7; D possibly corresponds to TRBD2 (6 bases). This receptor was obtained from a female donor with Graves disease. Specimen: peripheral blood mononuclear cells (PBMCs), collected at new diagnosis, from a patient treated with antithyroid drugs. This CDR3 reads CSVGASDPPIGEQYF. CDR3 in DNA: TGCAGCGTTGGGGCTAGCGACCCGCCAATCGGTGAGCAGTACTTC.